These 26 T cell receptor beta chains originate from one sample sequenced in a study of cytomegalovirus exposure and HLA in healthy donors. Use of 60 Vbeta and 13 Jbeta primers characterized the PCR. Method: immunoSEQ multiplex PCR; TCRdb's copy keeps in-frame clones and lacks some. The sample has about 170,000 clones; around 75% are singletons. Sequenced material: PBMCs. These receptor sequences come from a male donor in good health and CMV-seronegative.

This clone occurred once. The V call is TRBV9, the J call TRBJ2-1; D gene unclear. This CDR3 has 14 residues. V dropped 0 bases and J dropped 2 bases, with 6 bases sitting between them. The V gene's germline CDR1 is SGDLS and CDR2 YYNGEE. Written as DNA, the CDR3 is TGTGCCAGCAGCGTAGCGGGTACCTACAATGAGCAGTTCTTC. Translation gives CASSVAGTYNEQFF. Using reference TRBV9 and TRBJ2-1 for the parts outside the CDR3, the full variable domain is DSGVTQTPKHLITATGQRVTLRCSPRSGDLSVYWYQQSLDQGLQFLIQYYNGEERAKGNILERFSAQQFPDLHSELNLSSLELGDSALYFCASSVAGTYNEQFFGPGTRLTVL.

The chain links TRBV19 to TRBJ2-3; 8 positions agree with TRBD1. V lost 3 bases to trimming and J lost 2 bases; unmatched junction nucleotides: 4. The CDR3 has 15 amino acids. Germline CDR1 reads LNHDA; CDR2 reads SQIVND (reference sequence). The CDR3 sequence is CASSIRTGTTDTQYF. The CDR3 nucleotides read TGTGCCAGTAGTATCCGGACAGGGACCACAGATACGCAGTATTTT.

V is TRBV15 and J is TRBJ1-2, with 9 bases aligning to TRBD1. The germline gives CDR1 LNHNV, CDR2 YYDKDF (reference sequence). The CDR3 extends over 15 amino acids. J was trimmed by 6 bases and V by 6 bases; bases with no gene match: 11. In DNA, the CDR3 is TGTGCCACCAGTCCTGACAGGGGGAGGGGTGATGGCTACACCTTC. Translating gives CATSPDRGRGDGYTF.

The V gene is TRBV5-4, the J gene TRBJ1-4; TRBD1 might be the D (6 bases). Trimming removed 2 bases at V and 7 bases at J, with 15 bases between. Germline CDR1 and CDR2: SGHNT and YYREEE (reference sequence). There are 15 residues in the CDR3. CDR3 residues: CASSFLQGIGEKLFF. The CDR3 DNA reads as TGTGCCAGCAGCTTCTTACAGGGAATCGGTGAAAAACTGTTTTTT.

This clone was recorded many times. The chain joins TRBV5-8 to TRBJ2-7, with TRBD1 matching 8 bases. Trimming cost V 4 bases and J 6 bases; bases outside gene matches: 15. The CDR3 loop spans 16 amino acids. CDR1 and CDR2 (germline): SGHTS, YDEGEE. CDR3 nucleotide sequence: TGTGCCAGCAGCCCTAAAGACAGGGGCATATGGCGCGAGCAGTACTTC. This sequence encodes CASSPKDRGIWREQYF.

This clone was found once. The rearrangement joins TRBV5-1 to TRBJ2-3; no clear D. Germline-derived CDR1 and CDR2 are SGHRS and YFSETQ. V lost 0 bases and J 0 bases, leaving 5 bases between the germline ends. The CDR3 is 14 residues long. CDR3 in DNA: TGCGCCAGCAGCTTGGCTCAGAGCACAGATACGCAGTATTTT. Amino acid sequence: CASSLAQSTDTQYF.

The chain combines TRBV7-9 with TRBJ2-6; D is unclear. In germline, CDR1 is SEHNR, CDR2 FQNEAQ (reference sequence). CDR3 length equals 15 residues. V was cut by 5 bases and J by 0 bases, with 8 bases left in between. Here the CDR3 DNA reads TGTGCCAGCAGCCAACAGCCCTCTGGGGCCAACGTCCTGACTTTC. Residues: CASSQQPSGANVLTF.

The V and J genes are TRBV25-1 and TRBJ2-1, with a weak D call TRBD1 (6 bases). Germline V gives CDR1 MGHDK, CDR2 SYGVNS. Trimming removed 4 bases at V and 6 bases at J, with 16 bases between. The CDR3 is 15 residues long. The CDR3 region has the DNA TGTGCCAGCAGTGGATTCGCAGGGGCCTTCAATGAGCAGTTCTTC. It encodes CASSGFAGAFNEQFF.

The chain joins TRBV5-4 to TRBJ2-7; no clear D. This CDR3 contains 14 residues. CDR1 SGHNT and CDR2 YYREEE come from the germline V gene (reference sequence). Trimming pared 2 bases from V and 0 bases from J, leaving 9 bases between. CDR3 sequence: CASSFRYSSYEQYF. CDR3 in DNA: TGTGCCAGCAGCTTCCGGTACAGCTCCTACGAGCAGTACTTC.

Written as DNA, the CDR3 is TGCAGCGTCGACAATAGCGGGGGTACGCAGTATTTT. It translates to CSVDNSGGTQYF. V usage is TRBV29-1 and J usage is TRBJ2-3, with 9 bases matching TRBD2. Germline assignment: CDR1 SQVTM and CDR2 ANQGSEA. J was trimmed by 8 bases and V by 6 bases; bases with no gene match: 6. This CDR3 has 12 residues.

This sequence joins TRBV30 and TRBJ1-1; perhaps TRBD1 as D (5 bases). V shed 1 base and J shed 3 bases, with 9 bases lying between them. The CDR3 has 13 amino acids. Per germline, CDR1 GTSNPN and CDR2 SVGIG (reference sequence). In DNA, the CDR3 is TGTGCCTGGAGTGGCCGGGGGTACACTGAAGCTTTCTTT. Amino acid sequence: CAWSGRGYTEAFF.

The chain couples TRBV5-1 to TRBJ2-7; a possible D gene is TRBD1 (6 bases). The CDR3 runs 15 residues. The ends were cut back, 5 bases at V and 0 bases at J, with 15 bases in the middle. Germline CDR1 reads SGHRS; CDR2 reads YFSETQ. The CDR3 spells CASSLQGRLSYEQYF. CDR3 nucleotides: TGCGCCAGCAGTTTACAGGGTAGACTCTCCTACGAGCAGTACTTC.

Here the CDR3 DNA reads TGTGCCAGCAGTTACCGGGAGCTCGGTGAAGCTTTCTTT. This sequence encodes CASSYRELGEAFF. V and J are TRBV6-5 and TRBJ1-1; no reliable D call. The CDR3 sequence is 13 residues long. Germline V gene sequence: CDR1 MNHEY, CDR2 SVGAGI. Trimming took off 2 bases at V and 7 bases at J, with 11 bases between the two ends.

This clone was detected once. V is TRBV11-3 and J is TRBJ2-2; TRBD2 is a possible D gene (5 bases). Trimming left V 3 bases short and J 5 bases short, with 7 bases between. Per germline, CDR1 SGHNT and CDR2 YENEEA. The CDR3 is made up of 13 amino acids. As DNA, the CDR3 is TGTGCCAGCAGCTTTGGGAGAACCGGGGAGCTGTTTTTT. Translated: CASSFGRTGELFF.

The gene calls are TRBV29-1 and TRBJ2-2; TRBD2 matches 12 bases. In germline, CDR1 is SQVTM, CDR2 ANQGSEA. V was clipped by 8 bases and J by 0 bases; unmatched bases: 7. The length of the CDR3 is 16 residues. CDR3 bases: TGCAGCCAGGGGCTAGCGGGGGGGACGAACACCGGGGAGCTGTTTTTT. Protein: CSQGLAGGTNTGELFF.

The chain links TRBV5-1 to TRBJ1-3, with D possibly being TRBD1 (6 bases). CDR1 and CDR2 from the germline V gene are SGHRS and YFSETQ. The CDR3 sequence is 16 residues long. Trimming removed 8 bases at V and 0 bases at J, with 18 bases between. The CDR3 DNA is TGCGCCAGTAAACCGGACAGCCCGAGCTCTGGAAACACCATATATTTT. This sequence encodes CASKPDSPSSGNTIYF.

This clone was picked up a small number of times. The chain couples TRBV9 to TRBJ1-4; TRBD1 matches at 10 bases. The length of the CDR3 is 16 residues. Germline trimming cut 0 bases from V and 4 bases from J; bases unmatched to any gene: 3. Germline values: CDR1 SGDLS, CDR2 YYNGEE. CDR3 amino acids: CASSVGGTGDNEKLFF. The CDR3 nucleotides are TGTGCCAGCAGCGTAGGAGGGACAGGGGATAATGAAAAACTGTTTTTT.

The chain couples TRBV14 to TRBJ2-2; TRBD1 matches 7 bases. CDR1 and CDR2 (germline): SGHDN, FVKESK. The CDR3 runs to 16 residues. J gave up 8 bases and V 2 bases, and 11 bases lay outside the gene matches. CDR3 in DNA: TGTGCCAGCAGCCAACGACGGGACAGCTATCGAGGGGAGCTGTTTTTT. This codes for CASSQRRDSYRGELFF.

The chain has TRBV2 and TRBJ2-3; 14 bases fit TRBD2. This CDR3 is built from 14 residues. The ends lost 11 bases at V and 8 bases at J; junction bases unmatched: 9. Germline V gene data show CDR1 as SNHLY and CDR2 as FYNNEI. The CDR3 DNA reads as TGTGCCCGACAGACTAGCGGGGGGGCGGGTACGCAGTATTTT. It encodes CARQTSGGAGTQYF.

This chain connects TRBV18 to TRBJ1-4, with no clear D. This CDR3 contains 14 residues. CDR1 is KGHSH, CDR2 LQKENI, per germline. The germline V and J ends were trimmed by 2 bases and 5 bases, with 9 bases remaining between them. CDR3 nucleotides: TGTGCCAGCTCACCATCGGGATTAAATGAAAAACTGTTTTTT. Its translation is CASSPSGLNEKLFF.

The chain combines TRBV7-8 with TRBJ1-5; D gene uncertain. The CDR3 is made up of 16 amino acids. The germline V gene has CDR1 SGHVS and CDR2 FQNEAQ. V was cut by 1 base and J by 2 bases, with 12 bases left in between. The CDR3 nucleotides read TGTGCCAGCAGCTTAGGGCCGGGGTCTGGCAATCAGCCCCAGCATTTT. As protein: CASSLGPGSGNQPQHF.

This chain joins TRBV7-2 and TRBJ1-3; D possibly corresponds to TRBD1 (5 bases). The CDR3 runs 15 residues. Germline values: CDR1 SGHTA, CDR2 FQGNSA. Trimming left V 1 base short and J 2 bases short, with 9 bases between. The chain's CDR3 is CASSLVRVAGNTIYF. CDR3 nucleotide sequence: TGTGCCAGCAGCTTAGTCAGGGTCGCTGGAAACACCATATATTTT.

This chain's CDR3 is CASSSISFWDRSNYGYTF. In DNA, the CDR3 is TGTGCCAGCAGCTCCATTTCCTTTTGGGACAGAAGCAACTATGGCTACACCTTC. V is TRBV13 and J is TRBJ1-2; 7 bases map to TRBD1. The CDR3 sequence is 18 residues long. The germline gives CDR1 PRHDT, CDR2 FYEKMQ (reference sequence). Unmatched junction bases numbered 16, after V lost 4 bases and J lost 2 bases.

Of note for this clone: Distinct nucleotide sequences in the sample also encode this CDR3. This chain joins TRBV18 and TRBJ2-3; D gene ambiguous. The CDR3 is 13 amino acids. CDR1 is KGHSH, CDR2 LQKENI, per germline. Trimming left V 3 bases short and J 0 bases short, with 4 bases between. The DNA for the CDR3 is TGTGCCAGCTCACCCCCTAGCACAGATACGCAGTATTTT. Amino acid sequence: CASSPPSTDTQYF.

The chain joins TRBV7-9 to TRBJ1-5, with D hard to call. Trimming left V 1 base short and J 4 bases short, with 11 bases between. The CDR3 has 15 residues. The V gene's germline CDR1 is SEHNR and CDR2 FQNEAQ (reference sequence). This CDR3 reads CASSLGAGGNQPQHF. The DNA for the CDR3 is TGTGCCAGCAGCTTAGGGGCGGGTGGAAATCAGCCCCAGCATTTT.

The V call is TRBV5-1, the J call TRBJ1-4, with TRBD1 identical over 7 bases. Germline CDR1 reads SGHRS; CDR2 reads YFSETQ. Losses at the gene ends were 4 bases for V and 4 bases for J; bases not matched to a gene: 4. This CDR3 has 14 residues. CDR3 nucleotide sequence: TGCGCCAGCAGCCTGGGACAGCGTAATGAAAAACTGTTTTTT. This encodes CASSLGQRNEKLFF. Looking up the rest from reference TRBV5-1 and TRBJ1-4 gives the full variable domain: KAGVTQTPRYLIKTRGQQVTLSCSPISGHRSVSWYQQTPGQGLQFLFEYFSETQRNKGNFPGRFSGRQFSNSRSEMNVSTLELGDSALYLCASSLGQRNEKLFFGSGTQLSVL.